The clone carrying this T cell receptor (beta chain) was seen once. The sample is drawn from a study of blood T cell repertoires in COVID-19. The method was immunoSEQ multiplex PCR; TCRdb's version includes in-frame clones alone and lacks a portion of them. The sample carries 200,000 to 250,000 clones, 84% recorded once. The clonotype comes from a woman between 35 and 50 years old who had recovered from COVID-19. The sequencing sample was made of PBMCs or T cells enriched from blood (not recorded which).

DNA for the CDR3: TGTGCCAGCAGCTTACAGGGGGAACACGGCACAGATACGCAGTATTTT. Translating it yields CASSLQGEHGTDTQYF. The rearrangement joins TRBV7-9 to TRBJ2-3, with 7 nucleotides matching TRBD1. After removal of 2 bases from V and 1 base from J, the junction contained 6 bases not matched to a gene. This CDR3 region has 16 residues. CDR1 SEHNR and CDR2 FQNEAQ come from the germline V gene (reference sequence).